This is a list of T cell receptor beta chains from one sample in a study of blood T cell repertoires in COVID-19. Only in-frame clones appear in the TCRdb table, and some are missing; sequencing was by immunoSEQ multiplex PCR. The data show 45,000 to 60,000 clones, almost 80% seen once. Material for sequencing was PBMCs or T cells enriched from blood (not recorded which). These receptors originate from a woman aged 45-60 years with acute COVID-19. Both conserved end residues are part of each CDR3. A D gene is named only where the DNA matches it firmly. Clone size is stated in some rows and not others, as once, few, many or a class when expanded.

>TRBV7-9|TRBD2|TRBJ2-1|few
CASSLPAGGNEQFF
TGTGCCAGCAGCTTACCCGCGGGAGGCAATGAGCAGTTCTTC
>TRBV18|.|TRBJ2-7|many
CASSLQGGYSSYEQYF
TGTGCCAGCTCACTGCAAGGAGGCTATAGCTCCTACGAGCAGTACTTC
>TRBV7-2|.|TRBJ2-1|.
CASSLAAQGGNEQFF
TGTGCCAGCAGCTTAGCGGCCCAGGGTGGCAATGAGCAGTTCTTC
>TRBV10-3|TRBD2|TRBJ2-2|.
CAISRLAGKNTGELFF
TGTGCCATCAGCCGACTAGCGGGGAAGAACACCGGGGAGCTGTTTTTT
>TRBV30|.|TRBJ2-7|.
CAWSPGGRSYEQYF
TGTGCCTGGAGCCCCGGGGGGCGTTCGTACGAGCAGTACTTC
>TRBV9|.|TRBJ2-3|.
CASSVRHGLSTDTQYF
TGTGCCAGCAGCGTCCGACACGGATTGAGCACAGATACGCAGTATTTT
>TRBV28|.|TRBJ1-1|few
CASTIEGMNTEAFF
TGTGCCAGCACCATTGAGGGAATGAACACTGAAGCTTTCTTT
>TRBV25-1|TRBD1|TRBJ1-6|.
CASSEHRDSGGSPLHF
TGTGCCAGCAGTGAACACCGGGACAGCGGCGGTTCACCCCTCCACTTT
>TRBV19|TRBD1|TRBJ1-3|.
CATRDSSSGNTIYF
TGTGCCACCCGGGACAGCAGCTCTGGAAACACCATATATTTT
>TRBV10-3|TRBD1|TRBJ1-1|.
CAISEDRVTEAFF
TGTGCCATCAGTGAGGACAGGGTAACTGAAGCTTTCTTT
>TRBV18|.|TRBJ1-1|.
CASSPQGAGQAEAFF
TGTGCCAGCTCACCACAGGGAGCGGGGCAGGCTGAAGCTTTCTTT
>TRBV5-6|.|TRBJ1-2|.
CASSLGRDYGYTF
TGTGCCAGCAGCCTCGGGCGGGACTATGGCTACACCTTC
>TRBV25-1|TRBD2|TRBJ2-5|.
CASSDAGTSQETQYF
TGTGCCAGCAGTGATGCCGGGACTAGCCAAGAGACCCAGTACTTC
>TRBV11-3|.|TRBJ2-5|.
CASSLTGTTETQYF
TGTGCCAGCAGCTTAACAGGGACCACCGAGACCCAGTACTTC
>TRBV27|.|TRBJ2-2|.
CASSLWGPGELFF
TGTGCCAGCAGTTTATGGGGGCCCGGGGAGCTGTTTTTT
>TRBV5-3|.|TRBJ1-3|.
CARSSEVHTIYF
TGTGCCAGAAGCTCTGAGGTACACACCATATATTTT
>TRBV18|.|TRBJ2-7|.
CASSPPSRYSYEQYF
TGTGCCAGCTCACCACCCTCGCGGTACTCCTACGAGCAGTACTTC
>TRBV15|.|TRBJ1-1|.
CATSRDEVSGNTEAFF
TGTGCCACCAGCAGAGATGAGGTGTCGGGGAACACTGAAGCTTTCTTT
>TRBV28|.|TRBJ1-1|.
CASSLQRREAFF
TGTGCCAGCAGTTTACAGCGAAGGGAAGCTTTCTTT
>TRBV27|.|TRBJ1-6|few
CASGGGPYNSPLHF
TGTGCCAGCGGCGGGGGTCCCTATAATTCACCCCTCCACTTT
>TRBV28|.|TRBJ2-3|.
CASNSFTDTQYF
TGTGCCAGCAACAGTTTCACAGATACGCAGTATTTT
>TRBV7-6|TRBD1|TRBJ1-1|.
CASSLQGAMNTEAFF
TGTGCCAGCAGCTTGCAGGGGGCAATGAACACTGAAGCTTTCTTT
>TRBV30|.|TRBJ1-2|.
CAWSVGPGYGYTF
TGTGCCTGGAGTGTAGGCCCAGGGTATGGCTACACCTTC
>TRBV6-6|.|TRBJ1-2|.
CASRPGHLSGYTF
TGTGCCAGCAGACCTGGACACCTTTCTGGCTACACCTTC
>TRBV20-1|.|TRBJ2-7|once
CSASNPGTEQYF
TGCAGTGCTAGTAACCCCGGGACAGAGCAGTACTTC
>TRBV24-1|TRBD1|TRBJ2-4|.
CATPPGQQSKNIQYF
TGTGCCACACCCCCGGGACAGCAATCCAAAAACATTCAGTACTTC
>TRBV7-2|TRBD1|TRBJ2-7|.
CASSYGGQGSAYEQYF
TGTGCCAGCAGCTACGGCGGACAGGGGTCCGCCTACGAGCAGTACTTC
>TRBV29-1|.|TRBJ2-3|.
CSVDASSDTQYF
TGCAGCGTTGACGCTAGCTCAGATACGCAGTATTTT
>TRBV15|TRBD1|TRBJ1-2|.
CATSRHQKTGVTTRGYTF
TGTGCCACCAGCCGACACCAAAAAACAGGGGTCACCACTCGAGGCTACACCTTC
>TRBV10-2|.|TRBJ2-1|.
CASSVTGTYNEQFF
TGCGCCAGCAGTGTGACAGGAACCTACAATGAGCAGTTCTTC
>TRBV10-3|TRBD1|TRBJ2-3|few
CAIRGQGFTDTQYF
TGTGCCATCAGGGGACAGGGGTTCACAGATACGCAGTATTTT
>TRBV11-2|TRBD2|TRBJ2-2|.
CASSGLAGGWTGELFF
TGTGCCAGCAGCGGACTAGCGGGGGGGTGGACCGGGGAGCTGTTTTTT
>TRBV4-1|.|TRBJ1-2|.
CASSQDRGYGYTF
TGCGCCAGCAGCCAAGATAGAGGATATGGCTACACCTTC
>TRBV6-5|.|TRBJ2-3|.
CASSYDSRFPDTQYF
TGTGCCAGCAGTTACGACTCCCGCTTCCCCGATACGCAGTATTTT
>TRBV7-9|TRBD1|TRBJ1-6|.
CASSLTGSDNSPLHF
TGTGCCAGCAGCTTGACAGGGTCAGATAATTCACCCCTCCACTTT
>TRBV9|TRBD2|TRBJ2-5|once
CASSAGTSGSRTQYF
TGTGCCAGCAGCGCCGGGACTAGCGGTTCCCGGACCCAGTACTTC
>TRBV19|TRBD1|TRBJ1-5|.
CASRGQGDRQPQHF
TGTGCCAGTAGGGGACAGGGTGACCGTCAGCCCCAGCATTTT
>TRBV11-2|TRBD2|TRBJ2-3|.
CASSRGLAGFTSTDTQYF
TGTGCCAGCAGCCGCGGACTAGCGGGTTTTACTAGCACAGATACGCAGTATTTT
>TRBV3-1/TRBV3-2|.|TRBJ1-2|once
CASSQGEPIYGYTF
TGTGCCAGCAGCCAAGGCGAGCCTATCTATGGCTACACCTTC
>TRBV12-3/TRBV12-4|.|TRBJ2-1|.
CASMSSSYNEQFF
TGCGCCAGTATGTCGAGCTCCTACAATGAGCAGTTCTTC
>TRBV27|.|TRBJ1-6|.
CASSLSLRSPLHF
TGTGCCAGCAGTTTATCGCTAAGATCACCCCTCCACTTT
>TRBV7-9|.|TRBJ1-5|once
CASSFDGDQPQHF
TGTGCCAGCAGCTTCGATGGAGATCAGCCCCAGCATTTT
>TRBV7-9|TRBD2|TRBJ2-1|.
CASSLGASGGNEQFF
TGTGCCAGCAGCTTAGGAGCTAGCGGGGGCAATGAGCAGTTCTTC
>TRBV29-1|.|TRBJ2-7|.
CSVGQDYEQYF
TGCAGCGTTGGACAGGACTACGAGCAGTACTTC
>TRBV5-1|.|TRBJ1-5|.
CASSLWAGGNQPQHF
TGCGCCAGCAGCTTGTGGGCAGGGGGCAATCAGCCCCAGCATTTT
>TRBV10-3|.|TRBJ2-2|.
CATLGGNGELFF
TGTGCCACCTTAGGGGGTAACGGGGAGCTGTTTTTT
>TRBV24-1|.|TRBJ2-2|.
CATSRADSNTGELFF
TGTGCCACCAGTCGTGCAGATTCGAACACCGGGGAGCTGTTTTTT
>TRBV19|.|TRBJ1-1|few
CASRQLNTEAFF
TGTGCCAGTAGACAGCTGAACACTGAAGCTTTCTTT
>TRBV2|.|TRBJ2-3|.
CASSVVQNTDTQYF
TGTGCCAGCAGTGTGGTCCAGAACACAGATACGCAGTATTTT
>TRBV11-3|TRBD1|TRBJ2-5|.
CASSARQGGETQYF
TGTGCCAGCAGCGCGAGACAGGGGGGAGAGACCCAGTACTTC
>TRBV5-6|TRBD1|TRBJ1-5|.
CASSLGTGGVQPQHF
TGTGCCAGCAGCTTGGGGACAGGGGGAGTTCAGCCCCAGCATTTT
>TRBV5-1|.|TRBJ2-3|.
CASREAALSTDTQYF
TGCGCCAGCAGGGAAGCGGCCCTTAGCACAGATACGCAGTATTTT